This is a list of T cell receptor beta chains from one sample in a study of T cells in lung cancer brain metastases. This table comes from immunoSEQ multiplex PCR, and its TCRdb copy is limited to in-frame clones, with some not included. The sample includes thousands of clones, about 80% of them seen just once. The sequencing input was tumor tissue from a brain metastasis. These receptors came from a man in his fifties with non-small cell lung cancer that had spread to the brain. The CDR3 runs from the conserved cysteine through the conserved F or W. A D gene is named only where the DNA matches it firmly. Clone size is shown for a subset of rows, as once, few, many or a class of expanded clone.

j_call: TRBJ1-1
clone_size: .
d_call: .
v_call: TRBV7-2
cdr3_aa: CASSLVGGRSDTEAFF
cdr3_nt: TGTGCCAGCAGCTTAGTGGGGGGGCGCTCGGACACTGAAGCTTTCTTT

j_call: TRBJ2-7
clone_size: .
d_call: TRBD1
v_call: TRBV2
cdr3_aa: CASAGTGYYEQYF
cdr3_nt: TGTGCCAGCGCCGGGACAGGGTACTACGAGCAGTACTTC

j_call: TRBJ2-6
clone_size: .
d_call: .
v_call: TRBV5-1
cdr3_aa: CASSLRNEVSGANVLTF
cdr3_nt: TGCGCCAGCAGCTTGAGAAACGAAGTCTCTGGGGCCAACGTCCTGACTTTC

j_call: TRBJ2-3
clone_size: .
d_call: TRBD1
v_call: TRBV18
cdr3_aa: CASSLQGARTDTQYF
cdr3_nt: TGTGCCAGCTCTCTACAGGGGGCACGAACAGATACGCAGTATTTT

j_call: TRBJ2-2
clone_size: .
d_call: .
v_call: TRBV7-3
cdr3_aa: CASSLGPDTGELFF
cdr3_nt: TGTGCCAGCAGCTTAGGACCAGACACCGGGGAGCTGTTTTTT

j_call: TRBJ2-5
clone_size: few
d_call: .
v_call: TRBV6-5
cdr3_aa: CASSQRSVRRTQYF
cdr3_nt: TGTGCCAGCAGCCAGAGGTCGGTGAGACGGACCCAGTACTTC

j_call: TRBJ1-6
clone_size: few
d_call: .
v_call: TRBV30
cdr3_aa: CAWWDERWDSPLHF
cdr3_nt: TGTGCCTGGTGGGACGAGAGATGGGATTCACCCCTCCACTTT

j_call: TRBJ2-5
clone_size: .
d_call: TRBD2
v_call: TRBV19
cdr3_aa: CASSDLSSGGKETQYF
cdr3_nt: TGTGCCAGTAGTGACTTGTCTAGCGGGGGGAAAGAGACCCAGTACTTC

j_call: TRBJ2-5
clone_size: .
d_call: .
v_call: TRBV7-9
cdr3_aa: CASSFSGNQETQYF
cdr3_nt: TGTGCCAGCAGCTTTTCGGGAAATCAAGAGACCCAGTACTTC

j_call: TRBJ2-2
clone_size: .
d_call: .
v_call: TRBV7-3
cdr3_aa: CASSPSGAGELFF
cdr3_nt: TGTGCCAGCAGCCCATCGGGGGCCGGGGAGCTGTTTTTT

j_call: TRBJ2-1
clone_size: .
d_call: TRBD1
v_call: TRBV9
cdr3_aa: CASSVGDRGGNEQFF
cdr3_nt: TGTGCCAGCAGCGTAGGGGACAGGGGGGGGAATGAGCAGTTCTTC

j_call: TRBJ2-5
clone_size: .
d_call: TRBD2
v_call: TRBV29-1
cdr3_aa: CSVEFGTSVVGSETQYF
cdr3_nt: TGCAGCGTTGAGTTTGGGACTAGCGTTGTCGGCTCAGAGACCCAGTACTTC

j_call: TRBJ2-5
clone_size: .
d_call: TRBD1
v_call: TRBV2
cdr3_aa: CASSGGQPQETQYF
cdr3_nt: TGTGCCAGCAGTGGGGGACAGCCACAAGAGACCCAGTACTTC

j_call: TRBJ1-2
clone_size: .
d_call: .
v_call: TRBV6-5
cdr3_aa: CASSPVREGIGYTF
cdr3_nt: TGTGCCAGCAGCCCGGTCAGGGAAGGAATTGGCTACACCTTC

j_call: TRBJ2-2
clone_size: .
d_call: .
v_call: TRBV19
cdr3_aa: CASSTETANTGELFF
cdr3_nt: TGTGCCAGTAGTACCGAGACAGCTAACACCGGGGAGCTGTTTTTT

j_call: TRBJ1-5
clone_size: .
d_call: TRBD1
v_call: TRBV30
cdr3_aa: CAWSSSLQGALSNQPQHF
cdr3_nt: TGTGCCTGGTCCTCGTCCTTACAGGGGGCGCTTAGCAATCAGCCCCAGCATTTT

j_call: TRBJ2-5
clone_size: .
d_call: .
v_call: TRBV18
cdr3_aa: CASSPRPTRGGDKETQYF
cdr3_nt: TGTGCCAGCTCACCACGCCCGACTAGAGGTGGGGACAAAGAGACCCAGTACTTC

j_call: TRBJ2-1
clone_size: .
d_call: .
v_call: TRBV7-9
cdr3_aa: CASTSEGGKEQFF
cdr3_nt: TGTGCCAGCACCTCAGAGGGGGGGAAGGAGCAGTTCTTC

j_call: TRBJ2-3
clone_size: once
d_call: .
v_call: TRBV13
cdr3_aa: CASSLKGPTSTDTQYF
cdr3_nt: TGTGCCAGCAGCTTAAAGGGGCCCACTAGCACAGATACGCAGTATTTT

j_call: TRBJ1-4
clone_size: .
d_call: .
v_call: TRBV29-1
cdr3_aa: CSVQGEGSATNEKLFF
cdr3_nt: TGCAGCGTTCAAGGAGAGGGTTCGGCTACTAATGAAAAACTGTTTTTT

j_call: TRBJ2-7
clone_size: .
d_call: .
v_call: TRBV2
cdr3_aa: CASLRDFKSEQYF
cdr3_nt: TGTGCCAGTCTGAGGGATTTTAAGTCCGAGCAGTACTTC

j_call: TRBJ2-3
clone_size: .
d_call: .
v_call: TRBV11-2
cdr3_aa: CASSLAASTDTQYF
cdr3_nt: TGTGCCAGCAGCTTGGCGGCTAGCACAGATACGCAGTATTTT

j_call: TRBJ2-3
clone_size: .
d_call: .
v_call: TRBV30
cdr3_aa: CAWSVSGIGDTQYF
cdr3_nt: TGTGCCTGGAGTGTATCGGGGATTGGAGATACGCAGTATTTT

j_call: TRBJ1-2
clone_size: .
d_call: TRBD1
v_call: TRBV5-5
cdr3_aa: CASSSADRVGGYTF
cdr3_nt: TGTGCCAGCAGCTCGGCGGACAGGGTGGGCGGCTACACCTTC

j_call: TRBJ2-7
clone_size: .
d_call: TRBD1
v_call: TRBV2
cdr3_aa: CASRSRDSGSYEQYF
cdr3_nt: TGTGCCAGCAGGAGCAGGGACAGTGGCTCCTACGAGCAGTACTTC

j_call: TRBJ1-2
clone_size: .
d_call: .
v_call: TRBV27
cdr3_aa: CASTPSPGSLYGYTF
cdr3_nt: TGTGCCAGCACCCCCTCTCCCGGGTCGCTCTATGGCTACACCTTC

j_call: TRBJ1-4
clone_size: .
d_call: .
v_call: TRBV5-1
cdr3_aa: CASSLGPRPTNEKLFF
cdr3_nt: TGCGCCAGCAGCTTGGGGCCAAGACCAACTAATGAAAAACTGTTTTTT

j_call: TRBJ1-4
clone_size: .
d_call: .
v_call: TRBV28
cdr3_aa: CASSLYSGFDEKLFF
cdr3_nt: TGTGCCAGCAGTTTATACTCGGGGTTTGATGAAAAACTGTTTTTT

j_call: TRBJ2-3
clone_size: .
d_call: .
v_call: TRBV18
cdr3_aa: CASSPSGFRTDTQYF
cdr3_nt: TGTGCCAGCTCACCATCCGGGTTTCGCACAGATACGCAGTATTTT

j_call: TRBJ2-1
clone_size: .
d_call: .
v_call: TRBV28
cdr3_aa: CASSLEPSPGDEQFF
cdr3_nt: TGTGCCAGCAGTCTGGAACCGTCCCCCGGCGATGAGCAGTTCTTC

j_call: TRBJ2-1
clone_size: .
d_call: .
v_call: TRBV2
cdr3_aa: CASSGLGLTYNEQFF
cdr3_nt: TGTGCCAGCAGTGGCCTCGGGCTTACCTACAATGAGCAGTTCTTC

j_call: TRBJ2-3
clone_size: .
d_call: TRBD1
v_call: TRBV5-6
cdr3_aa: CASSGSGGSDTQYF
cdr3_nt: TGTGCCAGCAGCGGCTCAGGGGGCTCAGATACGCAGTATTTT

j_call: TRBJ1-1
clone_size: .
d_call: TRBD1
v_call: TRBV5-1
cdr3_aa: CASSLGQGAFMNTEAFF
cdr3_nt: TGCGCCAGCAGCTTGGGACAGGGGGCCTTCATGAACACTGAAGCTTTCTTT

j_call: TRBJ2-1
clone_size: .
d_call: .
v_call: TRBV13
cdr3_aa: CASSLLYNEQFF
cdr3_nt: TGTGCCAGCAGCTTACTCTACAATGAGCAGTTCTTC

j_call: TRBJ2-1
clone_size: .
d_call: TRBD2
v_call: TRBV9
cdr3_aa: CASSSRLALYNEQFF
cdr3_nt: TGTGCCAGCAGCTCCAGACTAGCGCTCTACAATGAGCAGTTCTTC

j_call: TRBJ1-4
clone_size: once
d_call: .
v_call: TRBV4-2
cdr3_aa: CASSQDKTTNEKLFF
cdr3_nt: TGTGCCAGCAGCCAAGACAAGACTACTAATGAAAAACTGTTTTTT

j_call: TRBJ2-3
clone_size: .
d_call: .
v_call: TRBV6-1
cdr3_aa: CASSMRAPGTDTQYF
cdr3_nt: TGTGCCAGCAGTATGAGGGCGCCCGGCACAGATACGCAGTATTTT

j_call: TRBJ1-1
clone_size: .
d_call: .
v_call: TRBV7-2
cdr3_aa: CASSLGGFTEAFF
cdr3_nt: TGTGCCAGCAGCTTGGGGGGGTTCACTGAAGCTTTCTTT

j_call: TRBJ2-6
clone_size: .
d_call: .
v_call: TRBV19
cdr3_aa: CASRLGTSGANVLTF
cdr3_nt: TGTGCCAGTAGACTCGGCACCTCTGGGGCCAACGTCCTGACTTTC

j_call: TRBJ1-2
clone_size: few
d_call: TRBD1
v_call: TRBV6-1
cdr3_aa: CASSEQGMAYGYTF
cdr3_nt: TGTGCCAGCAGCGAACAGGGGATGGCCTATGGCTACACCTTC

j_call: TRBJ2-5
clone_size: .
d_call: .
v_call: TRBV5-1
cdr3_aa: CASSLAGLPQETQYF
cdr3_nt: TGCGCCAGCAGCTTGGCGGGTCTGCCACAAGAGACCCAGTACTTC

j_call: TRBJ1-5
clone_size: .
d_call: .
v_call: TRBV21-1
cdr3_aa: CASLGRSNQPQHF
cdr3_nt: TGTGCCAGCTTGGGACGAAGCAATCAGCCCCAGCATTTT

j_call: TRBJ2-7
clone_size: .
d_call: .
v_call: TRBV13
cdr3_aa: CASGGDNSYEQYF
cdr3_nt: TGTGCCAGCGGAGGGGACAACTCCTACGAGCAGTACTTC

j_call: TRBJ2-7
clone_size: few
d_call: .
v_call: TRBV18
cdr3_aa: CASSPAAAYEQYF
cdr3_nt: TGTGCCAGCTCACCCGCAGCAGCCTACGAGCAGTACTTC

j_call: TRBJ2-7
clone_size: .
d_call: TRBD2
v_call: TRBV7-9
cdr3_aa: CASSLGSGGLYEQYF
cdr3_nt: TGTGCCAGCAGCTTAGGCAGCGGGGGATTGTACGAGCAGTACTTC